The 7 T cell receptor beta chains below come from one sample, sequenced in a study of human T cells and chemical hapten exposure. The time point denotes: patch test 1, 2 weeks after DPC sensitization. The treatment here: therapeutic diphenylcyclopropenone sensitization with weekly scalp DPC. Each CDR3 protein is one row after TCRdb ran MiXCR on the RACE reads. The sample shows about 56,000 distinct CDR3 sequences, about 9.3% of them seen only once. This sample comprised whole blood, obtained in connection with sensitization to the hapten diphenylcyclopropenone (DPC). Every receptor here comes from a woman between 35 and 50 years old with alopecia areata. Some clones in this sample may be carry-over from other donors' samples.

The CDR3 coding sequence is TGTGCCAGCAGCTTAGTTGCGGCAGAGACCCAGTACTTC. It specifies CASSLVAAETQYF. J is TRBJ2-5 and V is TRBV7-2; D gene unclear. CDR3 length equals 13 residues. The V gene's germline CDR1 is SGHTA and CDR2 FQGNSA. With 1 base removed from V and 4 bases from J, the gap between germline ends came to 7 bases. The full variable domain, completed using reference TRBV7-2 and TRBJ2-5, is GAGVSQSPSNKVTEKGKDVELRCDPISGHTALYWYRQSLGQGLEFLIYFQGNSAPDKSGLPSDRFSAERTGGSVSTLTIQRTQQEDSAVYLCASSLVAAETQYFGPGTRLLVL.

This rearrangement joins TRBV4-1 to TRBJ2-6; D gene ambiguous. Germline-derived CDR1 and CDR2 are MGHRA and YSYEKL. Trimming pared 4 bases from V and 0 bases from J, leaving 4 bases between. The CDR3 is made up of 14 amino acids. The DNA for the CDR3 is TGCGCCAGCAGCCGTAACTCTGGGGCCAACGTCCTGACTTTC. Amino acids: CASSRNSGANVLTF.

There are many counts of this clonotype. The rearrangement links TRBV7-9 to TRBJ2-2; D not certain. V was pared by 2 bases and J by 8 bases, with 6 bases between. This CDR3 is built from 12 residues. CDR1 is SEHNR and CDR2 is FQNEAQ in the germline V gene (reference sequence). The DNA for the CDR3 is TGTGCCAGCAGCTTATCCCAGGGGGAGCTGTTTTTT. Translated, it gives CASSLSQGELFF. The complete variable domain, with remaining parts taken from reference TRBV7-9 and TRBJ2-2, reads DTGVSQNPRHKITKRGQNVTFRCDPISEHNRLYWYRQTLGQGPEFLTYFQNEAQLEKSRLLSDRFSAERPKGSFSTLEIQRTEQGDSAMYLCASSLSQGELFFGEGSRLTVL.

This clonotype was counted ten times or more. The chain recombines TRBV4-2 with TRBJ2-1; no clear D gene. V was cut by 1 base and J by 0 bases, with 4 bases left in between. The CDR3 contains 14 residues. CDR1 and CDR2 (germline): LGHNA, YNFKEQ. CDR3 nucleotide sequence: TGTGCCAGCAGCCAAGGGGACTCCTACAATGAGCAGTTCTTC. As protein: CASSQGDSYNEQFF.

This clonotype was seen just once. V gene TRBV20-1 combines with J gene TRBJ2-3; D not certain. Trimming removed 6 bases from V and 4 bases from J, with 14 bases in between. The CDR3 extends over 13 amino acids. The germline V gene encodes CDR1 DFQATT and CDR2 SNEGSKA (reference sequence). CDR3 bases: TGCAGTGCCATCCGGAGTTTTGCAGATACGCAGTATTTT. Amino acid sequence: CSAIRSFADTQYF.

This clonotype was seen a few times. The chain employs TRBV6-2 or TRBV6-3 and TRBJ2-1, with TRBD1 as a possible D gene (6 bases). V was trimmed by 6 bases and J by 4 bases, leaving 13 bases between them. The CDR3 sequence is 14 residues long. The V gene's germline CDR1 is MNHEY and CDR2 SVGEGT. The CDR3 DNA sequence: TGTGCCAGCAGGCGAGGACAGCTTTACAATGAGCAGTTCTTC. As protein: CASRRGQLYNEQFF.

This clonotype was seen ten or more times. The chain links TRBV7-6 to TRBJ2-7, with D maybe TRBD1 (6 bases). CDR3 size: 14 residues. From germline, CDR1 is SGHVS and CDR2 FNYEAQ. Trimming shortened V by 0 bases and J by 3 bases, and 9 bases separated the two germline ends. In DNA form, the CDR3 reads TGTGCCAGCAGCTTAGCGACAGGTAGCTACGAGCAGTACTTC. This translates into CASSLATGSYEQYF.